A single sample gave rise to the 18 T cell receptor beta chains below, sequenced in a study of cytomegalovirus exposure and HLA in healthy donors. PCR was performed using 60 Vbeta and 13 Jbeta primers. Libraries were prepared by immunoSEQ multiplex PCR; TCRdb keeps only in-frame clonotypes and omits some of them. This table holds about 93,000 clones, more than 55% found once. What was sequenced was PBMCs. All receptors derive from a boy between 10 and 17 years old in good health and CMV-seropositive.

V is TRBV30 and J is TRBJ2-7, with 7 bases identical to TRBD1. CDR3 size: 12 residues. V gave up 2 bases and J gave up 9 bases; unmatched junction bases: 7. From germline, CDR1 is GTSNPN and CDR2 SVGIG (reference sequence). CDR3 region: CAWSSGTEMQYF. Here the CDR3 DNA reads TGTGCCTGGAGTTCCGGGACAGAGATGCAGTACTTC.

The V gene is TRBV19, the J gene TRBJ2-1, with TRBD1 identical over 8 bases. The CDR3 has 12 residues. CDR1 is LNHDA, CDR2 SQIVND, per germline (reference sequence). V was clipped by 5 bases and J by 15 bases; unmatched bases: 9. The CDR3 sequence: CASSLQDREVFF. CDR3 coding DNA: TGTGCCAGTAGTCTCCAGGACAGGGAGGTGTTCTTC. The variable domain in full, completed from reference TRBV19 and TRBJ2-1, reads DGGITQSPKYLFRKEGQNVTLSCEQNLNHDAMYWYRQDPGQGLRLIYYSQIVNDFQKGDIAEGYSVSREKKESFPLTVTSAQKNPTAFYLCASSLQDREVFFGPGTRLTVL.

The chain carries TRBV10-3 and TRBJ1-1, with TRBD1 identical over 9 bases. From germline, CDR1 is ENHRY and CDR2 SYGVKD. V gave up 3 bases and J gave up 11 bases; unmatched junction bases: 10. This CDR3 is built from 14 residues. The CDR3 region is CAISDGGTGLDAFF. DNA of the CDR3: TGTGCCATCAGTGATGGTGGGACAGGGTTAGATGCTTTCTTT.

About this clone itself: At one end the junction does not follow the germline gene, possibly because of a read error. This rearrangement joins TRBV9 to TRBJ1-2, with no clear D. Germline CDR1 reads SGDLS; CDR2 reads YYNGEE. This CDR3 spans 15 amino acids. The CDR3 sequence is CASSVERSVHYGYPF. CDR3 DNA: TGTGCCAGCAGCGTAGAAAGGTCGGTTCACTATGGCTACCCCTTC.

This clone came up once. The rearrangement links TRBV9 to TRBJ2-3, with a weak D call TRBD2 (6 bases). CDR3 length: 22 residues. V lost 4 bases, J lost 0 bases, and 33 bases lay in between. Germline V lookup: CDR1 SGDLS, CDR2 YYNGEE. In DNA form, the CDR3 reads TGTGCCAGCAGCCCTACCTATCCAGGTTGGAGGGTTCGACCTACTAGCACAGATACGCAGTATTTT. Translation: CASSPTYPGWRVRPTSTDTQYF.

The chain has TRBV5-4 and TRBJ2-1; 11 bases match TRBD1. This CDR3 is built from 17 residues. The trim removed 6 bases at V and 6 bases at J, leaving 14 bases unmatched. From germline, CDR1 is SGHNT and CDR2 YYREEE (reference sequence). CDR3 in DNA: TGTGCCAGCATGGGACAGGGGGAGCCTAGCGGGACCAATGAGCAGTTCTTC. Translation gives CASMGQGEPSGTNEQFF.

J is TRBJ1-1 and V is TRBV29-1; 11 nucleotides match TRBD1. The CDR3 sequence is 14 residues long. CDR1 and CDR2 from the germline V gene are SQVTM and ANQGSEA. Trimming at V came to 6 bases and at J to 3 bases, leaving 6 bases not matched to a gene. The CDR3 nucleotides read TGCAGCGTGCGGACAGGGGGCCGGGACACTGAAGCTTTCTTT. It is translated as CSVRTGGRDTEAFF.

The rearrangement links TRBV29-1 to TRBJ2-3, with D maybe TRBD2 (6 bases). With 0 bases removed from V and 4 bases from J, the gap between germline ends came to 14 bases. Germline values: CDR1 SQVTM, CDR2 ANQGSEA. This CDR3 contains 15 residues. In DNA form, the CDR3 reads TGCAGCGTTGAAGAAGTGGGGACTGTCGCAGATACGCAGTATTTT. This sequence encodes CSVEEVGTVADTQYF.

The chain recombines TRBV9 with TRBJ2-7, with 8 bases that match TRBD2. V trimming: 3 bases; J trimming: 3 bases; junction bases outside the gene matches: 8. Germline values: CDR1 SGDLS, CDR2 YYNGEE. This CDR3 has 15 residues. The CDR3 sequence is CASSAGLAENYEQYF. The CDR3 nucleotides are TGTGCCAGCAGCGCCGGACTAGCTGAAAACTACGAGCAGTACTTC.

This clone appeared a few times. The chain has TRBV4-1 and TRBJ1-2; 8 bases align to TRBD1. Germline V CDR1 and CDR2: MGHRA, YSYEKL. The CDR3 spans 15 residues. J gave up 7 bases and V 2 bases, and 9 bases lay outside the gene matches. DNA of the CDR3: TGCGCCAGCAGCCAACCGCGACAGGGGAGAGGTGGCTACACCTTC. Its translation: CASSQPRQGRGGYTF.

The genes are TRBV7-2 and TRBJ2-1; D possibly corresponds to TRBD1 (6 bases). Deletions cut 7 bases from V and 3 bases from J, with 13 bases between. The germline gives CDR1 SGHTA, CDR2 FQGNSA. CDR3 size: 14 residues. The CDR3 DNA sequence: TGTGCCAGCACCTCACGAGGGGGCTACAATGAGCAGTTCTTC. It codes for CASTSRGGYNEQFF.

V and J are TRBV6-5 and TRBJ2-7; 9 bases align to TRBD1. Germline V gene sequence: CDR1 MNHEY, CDR2 SVGAGI. There are 15 residues in the CDR3. With 0 bases clipped from V and 6 bases from J, the junction kept 6 bases outside the gene matches. This CDR3 reads CASSYSGTGTSEQYF. The CDR3 DNA follows: TGTGCCAGCAGTTACTCGGGGACAGGGACGAGCGAGCAGTACTTC.

This chain links TRBV5-4 with TRBJ1-1, with unresolved D. Looked up from germline, CDR1 is SGHNT and CDR2 is YYREEE (reference sequence). This CDR3 contains 15 residues. V was shortened by 0 bases and J by 4 bases, with 13 bases between the two germline ends. The CDR3 DNA reads TGTGCCAGCAGCTTGGGAGGAAAGGTAGGCACTGAAGCTTTCTTT. Amino acid sequence: CASSLGGKVGTEAFF.

The rearrangement links TRBV29-1 to TRBJ1-1, with D perhaps TRBD1 (6 bases). V was trimmed by 2 bases and J by 7 bases, leaving 14 bases between them. Germline loops: CDR1 SQVTM, CDR2 ANQGSEA. The CDR3 covers 13 residues. The CDR3 bases are TGCAGCGTTGAAAAGTGGGGCAGGGGTGAAGCTTTCTTT. Protein sequence: CSVEKWGRGEAFF.

The chain uses TRBV4-3 and TRBJ2-2; 10 nucleotides agree with TRBD2. Germline V gene lookup returns CDR1 LGHNA and CDR2 YSLEER. CDR3 length equals 16 residues. Germline trimming cut 0 bases from V and 4 bases from J; bases unmatched to any gene: 2. The CDR3 nucleotides are TGCGCCAGCAGCCAAGAACTAGCGGGAATCACCGGGGAGCTGTTTTTT. Protein: CASSQELAGITGELFF.

The rearrangement uses TRBV4-3 and TRBJ1-5, with D unresolved. The V gene lost 0 bases and the J gene lost 0 bases, with 6 bases spanning the gap. Germline values: CDR1 LGHNA, CDR2 YSLEER. This CDR3 region has 15 residues. The DNA of the CDR3 is TGCGCCAGCAGCCAAGATCGTATTAGCAATCAGCCCCAGCATTTT. It specifies CASSQDRISNQPQHF.

This clone came up once. This chain links TRBV15 with TRBJ1-6; 7 nucleotides align to TRBD1. Unmatched junction bases numbered 8, after V lost 5 bases and J lost 7 bases. The CDR3 has 15 amino acids. Germline V gene lookup returns CDR1 LNHNV and CDR2 YYDKDF (reference sequence). This chain's CDR3 is CATSFRTGGNSPLHF. CDR3 coding DNA: TGTGCCACCAGCTTCAGGACAGGAGGAAATTCACCCCTCCACTTT.

The rearrangement uses TRBV27 and TRBJ2-1; 8 bases are a match to TRBD1. V shed 0 bases, J shed 5 bases, and the junction held 6 bases outside the gene matches. Germline assignment: CDR1 MNHEY and CDR2 SMNVEV (reference sequence). This CDR3 has 16 residues. CDR3 sequence (DNA): TGTGCCAGCAGTTTATCCGGTCAGGGGGCCCACAATGAGCAGTTCTTC. Translated, it gives CASSLSGQGAHNEQFF.